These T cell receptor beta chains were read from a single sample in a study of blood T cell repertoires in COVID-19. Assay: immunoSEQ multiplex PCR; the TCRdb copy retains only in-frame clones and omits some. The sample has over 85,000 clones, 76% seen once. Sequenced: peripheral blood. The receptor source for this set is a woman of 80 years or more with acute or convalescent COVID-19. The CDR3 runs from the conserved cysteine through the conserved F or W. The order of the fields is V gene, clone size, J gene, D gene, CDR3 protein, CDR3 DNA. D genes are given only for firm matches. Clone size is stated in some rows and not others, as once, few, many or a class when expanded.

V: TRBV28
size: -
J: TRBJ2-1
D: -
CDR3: CASMRLSYNEQFF
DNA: TGTGCCAGCATGAGACTCTCCTACAATGAGCAGTTCTTC

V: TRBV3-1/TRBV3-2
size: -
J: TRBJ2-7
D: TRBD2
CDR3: CASSQASGGGYEQYF
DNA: TGTGCCAGCAGCCAAGCCAGCGGGGGGGGATACGAGCAGTACTTC

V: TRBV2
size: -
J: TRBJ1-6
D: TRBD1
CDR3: CASSEITGGTAPLHF
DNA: TGTGCCAGCAGTGAGATTACAGGGGGTACGGCACCCCTCCATTTT

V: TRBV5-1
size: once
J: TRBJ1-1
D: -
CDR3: CASSLGGTGYTEAFF
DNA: TGCGCCAGCAGCTTGGGGGGAACAGGGTACACTGAAGCTTTCTTT

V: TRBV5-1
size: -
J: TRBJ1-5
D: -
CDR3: CASSLGPGVSNQPQHF
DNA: TGCGCCAGCAGCTTGGGTCCAGGGGTTAGCAATCAGCCCCAGCATTTT

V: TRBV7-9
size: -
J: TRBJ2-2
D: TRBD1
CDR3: CASSFDRVGGTGELFF
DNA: TGTGCCAGCAGCTTTGACAGGGTCGGTGGAACCGGGGAGCTGTTTTTT

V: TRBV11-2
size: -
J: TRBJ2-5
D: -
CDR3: CASSFGAGARETQYF
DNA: TGTGCCAGCAGCTTCGGGGCAGGGGCCCGGGAGACCCAGTACTTC

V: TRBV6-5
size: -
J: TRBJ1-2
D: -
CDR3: CASSSPWGHGYTF
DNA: TGTGCCAGCAGTTCCCCGTGGGGGCACGGCTACACCTTC

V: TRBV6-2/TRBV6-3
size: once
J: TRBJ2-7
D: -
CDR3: CASSYEDIASYEQYF
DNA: TGTGCCAGCAGTTATGAAGACATTGCCTCTTACGAGCAGTACTTC

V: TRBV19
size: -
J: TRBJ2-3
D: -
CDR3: CASSIRRGGSDTQYF
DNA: TGTGCCAGTAGTATACGAAGGGGAGGTTCGGATACGCAGTATTTT

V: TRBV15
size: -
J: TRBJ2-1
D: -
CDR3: CATSRGRDSYNEQFF
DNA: TGTGCCACCAGCAGAGGTAGGGACTCGTACAATGAGCAGTTCTTC

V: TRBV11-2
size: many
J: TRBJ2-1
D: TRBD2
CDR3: CASSSERGTQFF
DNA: TGTGCCAGCAGCTCAGAGCGGGGGACGCAGTTCTTC

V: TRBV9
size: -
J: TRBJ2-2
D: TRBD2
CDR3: CASSSGGASTGELFF
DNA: TGTGCCAGCAGCAGCGGGGGGGCCAGCACCGGGGAGCTGTTTTTT

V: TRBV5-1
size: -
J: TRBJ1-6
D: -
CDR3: CASSLFGTENSPLHF
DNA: TGCGCCAGCAGCTTGTTCGGAACGGAGAATTCACCCCTCCACTTT

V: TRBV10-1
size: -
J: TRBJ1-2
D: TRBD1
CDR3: CASSPGQGENQYGYTF
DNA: TGCGCCAGCAGTCCGGGACAGGGAGAGAATCAGTATGGCTACACCTTC

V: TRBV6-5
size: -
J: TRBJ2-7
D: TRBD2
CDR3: CASSSGTSLNEQYF
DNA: TGTGCCAGCAGTTCCGGGACTAGCCTCAACGAGCAGTACTTC

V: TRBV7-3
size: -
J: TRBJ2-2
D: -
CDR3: CASSAQGGGELFF
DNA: TGTGCCAGCAGCGCACAGGGCGGCGGGGAGCTGTTTTTT

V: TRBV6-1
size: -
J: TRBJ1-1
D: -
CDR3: CASSDRVATEAFF
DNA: TGTGCCAGCAGTGACAGGGTGGCCACTGAAGCTTTCTTT

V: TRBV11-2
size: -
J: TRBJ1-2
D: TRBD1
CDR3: CASSRDREFGYTF
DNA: TGTGCCAGCAGCCGGGACAGGGAATTTGGCTACACCTTC

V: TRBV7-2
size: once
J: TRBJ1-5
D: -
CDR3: CASSLEARYQPQHF
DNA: TGTGCCAGCAGCTTAGAAGCCCGGTATCAGCCCCAGCATTTT

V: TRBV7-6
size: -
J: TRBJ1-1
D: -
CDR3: CASRKLAGTPEAFF
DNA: TGTGCCAGCAGAAAACTTGCCGGGACACCCGAAGCTTTCTTT

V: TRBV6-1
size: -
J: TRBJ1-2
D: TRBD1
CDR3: CASSEAGQGNGYTF
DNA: TGTGCCAGCAGTGAAGCGGGACAGGGCAATGGCTACACCTTC

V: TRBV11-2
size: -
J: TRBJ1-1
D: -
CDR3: CASSLDAGSTEAFF
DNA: TGTGCCAGCAGCTTAGATGCGGGATCCACTGAAGCTTTCTTT

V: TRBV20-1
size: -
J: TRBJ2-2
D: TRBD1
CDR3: CSASATGGGNTGELFF
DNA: TGCAGTGCTAGTGCAACAGGGGGCGGGAACACCGGGGAGCTGTTTTTT

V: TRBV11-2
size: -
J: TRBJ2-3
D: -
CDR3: CASSLGTAGSSDTQYF
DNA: TGTGCCAGCAGCTTAGGGACAGCGGGATCATCCGATACGCAGTATTTT

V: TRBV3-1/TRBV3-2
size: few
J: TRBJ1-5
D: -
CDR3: CASSQDSSNQPQHF
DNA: TGTGCCAGCAGCCAAGACAGTAGCAATCAGCCCCAGCATTTT

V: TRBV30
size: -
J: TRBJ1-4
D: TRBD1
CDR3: CAWSLQGVPEKLFF
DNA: TGTGCCTGGAGTTTGCAGGGGGTACCGGAAAAACTGTTTTTT

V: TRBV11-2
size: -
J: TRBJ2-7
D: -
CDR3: CASLPVRFRSYEQYF
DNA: TGTGCCAGCCTGCCAGTTCGCTTCAGATCTTACGAGCAGTACTTC

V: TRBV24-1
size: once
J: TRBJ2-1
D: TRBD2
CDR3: CATSDRTSDTGNEQFF
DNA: TGTGCCACCAGTGATCGGACTAGCGACACGGGCAATGAGCAGTTCTTC

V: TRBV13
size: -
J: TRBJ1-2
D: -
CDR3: CASRVPGLRNYGYTF
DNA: TGTGCCAGCCGCGTCCCGGGACTCAGGAACTATGGCTACACCTTC

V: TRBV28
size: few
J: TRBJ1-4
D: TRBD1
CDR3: CASKRPGTGEEKLFF
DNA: TGTGCCAGTAAAAGACCAGGGACAGGGGAAGAAAAACTGTTTTTT

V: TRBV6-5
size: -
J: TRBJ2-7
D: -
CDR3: CASRGGAYEQYF
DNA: TGTGCCAGCAGGGGGGGAGCCTACGAGCAGTACTTC

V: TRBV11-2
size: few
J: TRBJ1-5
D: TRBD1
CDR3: CASSGDRGQPQHF
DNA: TGTGCCAGCAGCGGGGACAGGGGTCAGCCCCAGCATTTT

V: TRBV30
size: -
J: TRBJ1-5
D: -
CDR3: CAWDRTGNQPQHF
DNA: TGTGCCTGGGACCGGACAGGCAATCAGCCCCAGCATTTT

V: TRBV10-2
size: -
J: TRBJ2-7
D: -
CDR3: CASSEGGSYEQYF
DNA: TGCGCCAGCAGTGAAGGGGGTTCCTACGAGCAGTACTTC

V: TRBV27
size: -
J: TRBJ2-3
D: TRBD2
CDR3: CASSYLAGGGRDTQYF
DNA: TGTGCCAGCAGTTACCTAGCGGGGGGCGGTAGAGATACGCAGTATTTT

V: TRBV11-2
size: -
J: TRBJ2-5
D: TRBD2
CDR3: CASSLFPGAGYQETQYF
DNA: TGTGCCAGCAGCTTATTTCCGGGAGCGGGGTACCAAGAGACCCAGTACTTC